This TCR beta chain was profiled in a study of identifying expanded T cells in peripheral blood. During the collection period, no donor immune events like infections were recorded. The CDR3 sequence is 17 residues long. Germline V gives CDR1 SGHRS, CDR2 YFSETQ. Unmatched junction bases numbered 10, after V lost 6 bases and J lost 5 bases. A word on this clone: Its antigen remains unknown.

Study outcomes and limitations: Clone count variance between roughly two-week samples rose with total template count. Differentially abundant clones: 0.95 to 1.5 between replicates, about 15 at about two weeks, 19 to 20 at four.

TCRdb's copy holds only in-frame clones and misses some; the assay was immunoSEQ multiplex PCR. The sample holds about 100,000 clones, about 88% seen once. Sequencing was done on a sample of blood. This TCR was sampled from a person aged 18 to 70 in good health. The chain joins TRBV5-1 to TRBJ2-5, with 16 positions matching TRBD2. In DNA, the CDR3 is TGCGCCAGCAACCCGGGACTAGCGGGGGGGACGAGGGAGACCCAGTACTTC. It translates to CASNPGLAGGTRETQYF. Filled out from reference TRBV5-1 and TRBJ2-5, the complete variable domain reads KAGVTQTPRYLIKTRGQQVTLSCSPISGHRSVSWYQQTPGQGLQFLFEYFSETQRNKGNFPGRFSGRQFSNSRSEMNVSTLELGDSALYLCASNPGLAGGTRETQYFGPGTRLLVL.